This T cell receptor beta chain is from a study of PD-1 blockade in classical Hodgkin lymphoma (dated by TCRdb to the early 2020s). Looking at the study overall: Nivolumab dosing was 3 mg/kg intravenously every 2 weeks, continuing until either disease progression or unacceptable toxicity. A peripheral blood immune signature of response to PD-1 blockade in classical Hodgkin lymphoma was defined using TCR beta sequencing and CyTOF. What the work shows at the level of the full study, not this receptor alone: Trial patients with a complete response had baseline diversity similar to that of newly diagnosed patients, while partial responders and progressors had significantly lower diversity. A significant rise by C4D1 was seen in CD4+ but not CD8+ TCR diversity (p=0.0027 vs p=0.16), with the rise being most apparent in complete responders (p=0.02). Diversity was lower in patients who began nivolumab less than 1 year after ASCT, so these patients were left out of later analyses to avoid confounding by immune reconstitution. The study covered only a single clinical trial cohort, and the causes of the repertoire differences, possibly disease activity or prior therapy, were still not defined. Baseline TCR diversity was reported to be lower in newly diagnosed patients than in healthy donors and to be lower still in relapsed/refractory patients.

The time point tag for this specimen amounts to: cycle 1 day 1 (C1D1), immediately before nivolumab initiation. Relapse after autologous stem cell transplantation had occurred in all trial patients, and cohorts A, B and C were distinguished by prior brentuximab vedotin exposure. The trial cohort comprised some 60 patients with relapsed/refractory classical Hodgkin lymphoma whose best overall responses were complete response, partial response or progressive disease. Single-agent nivolumab was administered to trial patients in the multi-cohort phase II CheckMate 205 trial. An independent review committee assessed best overall response using the 2007 International Working Group response criteria. Trial PBMCs were collected immediately before nivolumab initiation (C1D1) and during therapy at cycle 2 day 1 and cycle 4 day 1. Peripheral blood was collected in 8 mL Vacutainer Cell Preparation Tubes, from which PBMCs were isolated by centrifugation and then cryopreserved.

The Qiagen DNeasy kit was used to extract genomic DNA both from unsorted PBMCs and from the negatively selected CD4+ and CD8+ fractions. Using primers that anneal to V and J segments, immunoSEQ multiplex PCR amplified the TCR beta CDR3 regions. A synthetic immune receptor repertoire was used to minimize amplification bias, and any residual bias was removed computationally once sequencing was done. The original methods were these. Custom Python scripts were used to quantify repertoire diversity as the Shannon entropy index. The unsorted, CD4+ and CD8+ repertoires were each analyzed separately, with the exception of combined analyses, where CD4+ and CD8+ sequences were merged in silico. A clone was considered expanded if an increase in frequency of at least 2-fold after treatment relative to C1D1 was found, and a pseudocount of 0.5 was applied to clones undetected at baseline. Clones with 0 or 1 copy at C1D1 were defined as singleton clones, while clones with 2 or more copies were defined as non-singleton clones. Clones expanded in unsorted samples were assigned a CD4+, CD8+ or unknown annotation through matching of protein sequences in sorted samples from the same patient. Diversity changes from C1D1 to C4D1 were tested in paired samples using Wilcoxon tests. The immuneACCESS repertoire file appears here via TCRdb, limited to in-frame rearrangements. These files lack a portion of the clones; in checked studies, under half of the deficit traces to unresolved V genes, and the cause of the others is not known. For V, J and clone size, that table is used; D and trimming come from the DNA. For this sample the table gives roughly 92,000 clones, of which just under 95% were detected only once. The ten largest clones take up over 2.5% of the sample.

Cut back by 3 bases and 5 bases, the V and J ends lie 11 bases apart. The CDR3, from cysteine to phenylalanine, totals 13 residues. Of the read, only the CDR3 DNA is kept; its 39 bases are in frame from base 1. The germline V gene provides CDR1 MDHEN and CDR2 SYDVKM. Concerning this clone: What this receptor recognizes is not known. No base quality values were provided; no much bigger clone lies one nucleotide off.

The starting material was peripheral blood mononuclear cells (PBMCs), obtained at baseline. This sequence uses TRBV28 and TRBJ2-7; too little of a D gene remains to name it. This clonotype originated in a human donor with classical Hodgkin lymphoma. The DNA reads as follows: TGTGCCAGCAGTTTTGAAGGGAATCACGAGCAGTACTTC. This sequence encodes CASSFEGNHEQYF.